The subject of this entry is one TCR beta chain. Its antigen is still unknown. The sample is drawn from a study of T cell responses to AZD1222 COVID-19 vaccine. Study-level background: Both about-4-week and about-12-week second-dose recipients were combined. Broader study findings: Of spike-specific TCRs, nearly half reportedly target regions left unmutated in variants.

Germline lookup yields CDR1 LNHDA and CDR2 SQIVND (reference sequence). The CDR3 is 15 residues long. V trimming: 5 bases; J trimming: 5 bases; junction bases outside the gene matches: 9. Using immunoSEQ multiplex PCR, the repertoire was profiled, and TCRdb retains in-frame clones only, with some absent. The sample holds about 140,000 clones, about nine tenths seen once. The sequence was collected from an adult in good health. The sample consisted of peripheral blood, taken on day 0 of AZD1222 vaccination. The genes are TRBV19 and TRBJ1-5; 7 bases align to TRBD1. The CDR3 spells CASSEQGRLDQPQHF. CDR3 DNA sequence: TGTGCCAGTAGTGAACAGGGGAGATTAGATCAGCCCCAGCATTTT.